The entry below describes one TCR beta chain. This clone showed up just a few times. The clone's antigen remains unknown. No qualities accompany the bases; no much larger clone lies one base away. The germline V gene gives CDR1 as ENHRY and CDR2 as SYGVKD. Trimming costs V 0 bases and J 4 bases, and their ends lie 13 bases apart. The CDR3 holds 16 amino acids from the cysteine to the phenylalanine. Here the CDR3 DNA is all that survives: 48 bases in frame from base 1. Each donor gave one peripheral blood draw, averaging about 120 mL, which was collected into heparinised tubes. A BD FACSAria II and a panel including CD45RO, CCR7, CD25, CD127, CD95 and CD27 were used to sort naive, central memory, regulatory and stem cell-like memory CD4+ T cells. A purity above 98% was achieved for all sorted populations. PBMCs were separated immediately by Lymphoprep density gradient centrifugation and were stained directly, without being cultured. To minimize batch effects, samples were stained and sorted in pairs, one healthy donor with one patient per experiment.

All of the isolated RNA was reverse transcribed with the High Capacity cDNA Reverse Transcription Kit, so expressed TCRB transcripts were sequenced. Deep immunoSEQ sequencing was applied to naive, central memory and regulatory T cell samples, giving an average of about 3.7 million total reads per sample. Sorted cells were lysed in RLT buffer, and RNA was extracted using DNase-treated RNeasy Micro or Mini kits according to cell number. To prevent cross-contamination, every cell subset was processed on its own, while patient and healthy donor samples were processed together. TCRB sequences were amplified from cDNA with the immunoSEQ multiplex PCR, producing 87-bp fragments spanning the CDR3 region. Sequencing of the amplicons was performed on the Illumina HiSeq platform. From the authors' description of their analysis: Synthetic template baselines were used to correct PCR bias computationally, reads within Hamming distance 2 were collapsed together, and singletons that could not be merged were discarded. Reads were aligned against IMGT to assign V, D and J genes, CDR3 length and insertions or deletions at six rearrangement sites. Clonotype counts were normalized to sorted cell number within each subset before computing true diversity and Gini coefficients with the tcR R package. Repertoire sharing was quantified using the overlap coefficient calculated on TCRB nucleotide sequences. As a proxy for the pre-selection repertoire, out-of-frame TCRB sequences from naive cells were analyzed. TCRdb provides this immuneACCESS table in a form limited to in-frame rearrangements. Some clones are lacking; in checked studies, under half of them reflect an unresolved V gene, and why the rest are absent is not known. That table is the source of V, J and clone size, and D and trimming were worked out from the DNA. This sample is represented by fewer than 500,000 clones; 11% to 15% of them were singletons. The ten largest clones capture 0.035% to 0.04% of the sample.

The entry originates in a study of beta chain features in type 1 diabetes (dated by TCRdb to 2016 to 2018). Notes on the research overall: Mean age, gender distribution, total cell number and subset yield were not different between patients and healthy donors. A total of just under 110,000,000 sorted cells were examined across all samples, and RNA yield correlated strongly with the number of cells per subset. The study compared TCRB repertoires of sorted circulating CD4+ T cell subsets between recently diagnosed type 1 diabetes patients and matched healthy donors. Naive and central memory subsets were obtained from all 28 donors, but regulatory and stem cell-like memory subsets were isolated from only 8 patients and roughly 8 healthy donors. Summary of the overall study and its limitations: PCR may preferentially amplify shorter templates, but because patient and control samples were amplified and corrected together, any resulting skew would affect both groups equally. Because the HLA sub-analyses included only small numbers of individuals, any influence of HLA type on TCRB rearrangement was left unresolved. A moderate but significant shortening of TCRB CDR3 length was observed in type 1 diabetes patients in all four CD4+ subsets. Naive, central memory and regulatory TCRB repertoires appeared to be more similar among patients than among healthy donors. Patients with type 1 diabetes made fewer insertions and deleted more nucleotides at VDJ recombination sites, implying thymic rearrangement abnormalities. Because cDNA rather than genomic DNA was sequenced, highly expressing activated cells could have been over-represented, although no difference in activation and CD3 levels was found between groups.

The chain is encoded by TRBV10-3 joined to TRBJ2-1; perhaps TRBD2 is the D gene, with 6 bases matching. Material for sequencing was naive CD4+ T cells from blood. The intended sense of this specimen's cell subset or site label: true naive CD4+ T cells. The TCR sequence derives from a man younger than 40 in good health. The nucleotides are TGTGCCATCAGTGAGTCGGGTCGGGAGCTTTACAATGAGCAGTTCTTC. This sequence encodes CAISESGRELYNEQFF.